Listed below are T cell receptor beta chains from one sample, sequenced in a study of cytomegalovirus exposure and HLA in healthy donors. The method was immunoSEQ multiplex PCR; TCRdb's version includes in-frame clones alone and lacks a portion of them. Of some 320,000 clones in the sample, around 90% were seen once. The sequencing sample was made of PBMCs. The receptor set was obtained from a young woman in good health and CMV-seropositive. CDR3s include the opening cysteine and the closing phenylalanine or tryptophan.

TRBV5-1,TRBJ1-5,CASSPGTGGNQPQHF
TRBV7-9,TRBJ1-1,CASSSQGENTEAFF
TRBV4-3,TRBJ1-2,CASSRVVEDSGSTF
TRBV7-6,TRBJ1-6,CASRHTTGTTSSPLHF
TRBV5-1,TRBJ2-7,CASSLQGGRSYEQYF
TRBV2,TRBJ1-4,CASTGAVTNEKLFF
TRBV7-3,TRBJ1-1,CASSILGGGTEAFF
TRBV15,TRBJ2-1,CATSRDMANYNEQFF
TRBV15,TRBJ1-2,CATSRDGPNYGYTF
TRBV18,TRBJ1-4,CASSPRVGKGEKLFF
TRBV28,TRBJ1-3,CASSDFSGNTIYF
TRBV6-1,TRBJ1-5,CASSEPGSNQPQHF
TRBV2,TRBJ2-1,CASSDHRQGLDEQFF
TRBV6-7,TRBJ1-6,CASSYSQGVKTPLHF
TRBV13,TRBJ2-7,CASSPRTSPNYEQYF
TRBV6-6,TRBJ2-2,CAALGNTGELFF
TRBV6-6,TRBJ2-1,CASSLTGPNNEQFF
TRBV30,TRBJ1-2,CAWSVYIRGSSYGYTF
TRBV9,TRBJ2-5,CASSVRDIAGGQETQYF
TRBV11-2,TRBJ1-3,CASSLVLGNTIYF
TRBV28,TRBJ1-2,CAILLSRVYTF
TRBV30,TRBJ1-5,CAWSGVSNQPQHF
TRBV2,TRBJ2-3,CASRDRVQDTQYF
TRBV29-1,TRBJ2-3,CSVKTDTQYF
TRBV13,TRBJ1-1,CASSPFRQGNTEAFF
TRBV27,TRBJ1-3,CASSPDRSGGNTIYF
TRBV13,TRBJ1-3,CASSLSRGENTIYF
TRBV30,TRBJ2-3,CAWSEGRGTDTQYF
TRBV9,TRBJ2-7,CASSATGYYEQYF
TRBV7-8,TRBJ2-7,CASSPHYPGDEQYF
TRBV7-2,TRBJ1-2,CASSLSRGRANYGYTF
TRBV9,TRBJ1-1,CASSVDQGPRTEAFF
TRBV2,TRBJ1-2,CASKAGGYTF
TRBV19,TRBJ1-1,CATQSDRTNTEAFF
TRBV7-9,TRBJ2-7,CASSLGTSGRSGEQYF
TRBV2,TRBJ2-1,CASEGTGTGYNEQFF
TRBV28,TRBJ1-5,CASSFISAVQPQHF
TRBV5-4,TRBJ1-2,CASSAGSRINRPYGYTF
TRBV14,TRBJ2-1,CASRSGTSGVNEQFF
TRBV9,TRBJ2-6,CASSVDPGAGANVLTF
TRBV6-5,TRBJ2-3,CASSYIASSTDTQYF
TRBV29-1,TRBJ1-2,CSVLTWTERGYGYTF
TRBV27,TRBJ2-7,CASSIREDSSYEQYF
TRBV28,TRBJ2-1,CASSLGLAGLYNEQFF
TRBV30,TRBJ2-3,CAWTSPDRVTDTQYF
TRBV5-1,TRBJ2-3,CASSFSDYLDTQYF
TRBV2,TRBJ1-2,CASSEGGDGYTF
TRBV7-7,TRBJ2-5,CASSLGVAGGRSETQYF
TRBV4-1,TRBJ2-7,CASSQEREAYEQYF
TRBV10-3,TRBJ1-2,CAIGTGSNYGYTF
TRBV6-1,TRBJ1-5,CASSDISRVGGQPQHF